The present T cell receptor (beta chain) was sequenced within a study of control samples from healthy donors and cancer patients (dated by TCRdb to 2020 to 2021). Based on the germline V gene, the CDR1 and CDR2 sequences are SGHNT and YENEEA. The CDR3 spans 16 residues, from the cysteine through the phenylalanine. Only CDR3 DNA remains: 48 bases, in frame from the first base. Cut back by 4 bases and 2 bases, the V and J ends lie 15 bases apart. The protocol used for the library was the immunoSEQ multiplex PCR assay. TCRdb took this table from immuneACCESS and kept in-frame rearrangements with V and J called. Such tables lack part of the clones; where checked against another copy, unresolved V genes explain under half of the gap, and the rest is unexplained. Within this sample are more than 10,000 clones, with approximately 93% of them counted one time only. The ten largest make up 14% of the sample.

With regard to this clone: It lacks a known antigen. The sample holds no much larger clone one base away, and base qualities are not on file.

This clonotype was sampled from a man older than 75 with lung cancer. Sequencing was carried out using PBMCs. The rearrangement combines TRBV11-3 with TRBJ2-1, with the D gene not confidently named. The CDR3 reads CASSSLVAVTYNEQFF. The sequenced DNA is TGTGCCAGCAGCTCCTTGGTGGCAGTTACCTACAATGAGCAGTTCTTC.